This T cell receptor beta chain came from a study of molecular identifiers for immune sequencing clone quantification. In preparing bulk TCR libraries, previously described methods and listed TCR primers were used. TCRdb itself ran the PCR reads through MiXCR, one entry per CDR3 protein. The data hold about 510,000 distinct CDR3 sequences, with 20% to 25% observed a single time. The germline V gene has CDR1 SGHAT and CDR2 FQNNGV. The junction had 0 bases not matched to a gene; V was cut back by 1 base and J by 5 bases. The CDR3 is 14 residues long. Construction of naive CD8 libraries employed about 17,000 to 1,100,000 sorted cells together with 10%, 30% or 50% RNA. CD8+CD4-CCR7+CD45RA+ sorting gave the naive CD8 T cells.

This TCR derives from a human donor in good health. Some libraries in this study had Jurkat cell RNA spiked in. The gene calls are TRBV11-2 and TRBJ2-5, with TRBD2 identical over 11 bases. Sequenced: naive CD8+ T cells from blood, with Jurkat cell RNA spiked in. Subset noted: FACS-sorted CD8+CD4-CCR7+CD45RA+ naive T cells. For the CDR3, the DNA is TGTGCCAGCAGCTTAGCTAGCGGGGGGGAGACCCAGTACTTC. It yields the protein CASSLASGGETQYF. Full variable domain (outside the CDR3, taken from reference TRBV11-2 and TRBJ2-5): EAGVAQSPRYKIIEKRQSVAFWCNPISGHATLYWYQQILGQGPKLLIQFQNNGVVDDSQLPKDRFSAERLKGVDSTLKIQPAKLEDSAVYLCASSLASGGETQYFGPGTRLLVL.